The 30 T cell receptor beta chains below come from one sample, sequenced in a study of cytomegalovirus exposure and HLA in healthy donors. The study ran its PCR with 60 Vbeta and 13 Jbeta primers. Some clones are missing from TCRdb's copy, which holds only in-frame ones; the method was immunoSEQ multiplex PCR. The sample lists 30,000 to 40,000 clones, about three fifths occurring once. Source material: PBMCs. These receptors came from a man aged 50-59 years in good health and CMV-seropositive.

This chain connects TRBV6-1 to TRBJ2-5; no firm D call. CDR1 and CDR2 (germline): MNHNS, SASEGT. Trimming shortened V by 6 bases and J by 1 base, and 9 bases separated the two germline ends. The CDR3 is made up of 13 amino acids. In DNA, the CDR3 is TGTGCCAGCAGCCGACATTTCCAAGAGACCCAGTACTTC. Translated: CASSRHFQETQYF.

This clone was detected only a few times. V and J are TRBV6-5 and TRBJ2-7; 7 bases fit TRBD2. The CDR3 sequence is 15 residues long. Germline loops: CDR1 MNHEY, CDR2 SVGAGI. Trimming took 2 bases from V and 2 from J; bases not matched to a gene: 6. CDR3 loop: CASSYNRLAAYEQYF. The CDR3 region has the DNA TGTGCCAGCAGTTACAACCGACTAGCTGCCTACGAGCAGTACTTC.

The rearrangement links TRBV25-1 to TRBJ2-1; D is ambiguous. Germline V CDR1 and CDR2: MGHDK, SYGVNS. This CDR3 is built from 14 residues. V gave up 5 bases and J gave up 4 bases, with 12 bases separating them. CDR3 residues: CASSSAEDYNEQFF. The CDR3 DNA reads TGTGCCAGCAGTTCGGCAGAGGATTACAATGAGCAGTTCTTC.

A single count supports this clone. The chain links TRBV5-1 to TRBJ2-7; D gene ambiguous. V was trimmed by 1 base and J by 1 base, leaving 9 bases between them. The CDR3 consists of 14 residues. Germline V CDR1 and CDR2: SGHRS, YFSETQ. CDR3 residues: CASSLFPGSYEQYF. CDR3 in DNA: TGCGCCAGCAGCTTGTTTCCCGGGTCCTACGAGCAGTACTTC.

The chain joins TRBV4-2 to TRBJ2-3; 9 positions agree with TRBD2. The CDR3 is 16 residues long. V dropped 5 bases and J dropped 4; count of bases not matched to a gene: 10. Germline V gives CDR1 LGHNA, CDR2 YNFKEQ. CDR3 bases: TGTGCCAGCAGCAACAGCGCTAGCGGGATTGCAGATACGCAGTATTTT. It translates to CASSNSASGIADTQYF.

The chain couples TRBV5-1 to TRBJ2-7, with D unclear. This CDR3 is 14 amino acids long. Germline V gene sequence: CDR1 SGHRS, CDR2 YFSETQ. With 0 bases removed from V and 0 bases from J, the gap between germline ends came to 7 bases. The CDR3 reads CASSLGLISYEQYF. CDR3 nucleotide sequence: TGCGCCAGCAGCTTGGGACTGATCTCCTACGAGCAGTACTTC.

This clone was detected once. The CDR3 nucleotides read TGTGCCAGCAGTAGGGGACAGGGGCAAGAGACCCAGTACTTC. Protein product: CASSRGQGQETQYF. The chain carries TRBV27 and TRBJ2-5, with 10 bases aligning to TRBD1. Germline lookup yields CDR1 MNHEY and CDR2 SMNVEV (reference sequence). V trimming: 5 bases; J trimming: 2 bases; junction bases outside the gene matches: 2. The CDR3 loop spans 14 amino acids.

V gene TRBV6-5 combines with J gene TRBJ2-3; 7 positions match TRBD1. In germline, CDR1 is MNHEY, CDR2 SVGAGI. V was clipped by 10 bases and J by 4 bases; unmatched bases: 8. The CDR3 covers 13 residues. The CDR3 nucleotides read TGTGCCACTCGAGAGGGGGCTTCAGATACGCAGTATTTT. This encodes CATREGASDTQYF.

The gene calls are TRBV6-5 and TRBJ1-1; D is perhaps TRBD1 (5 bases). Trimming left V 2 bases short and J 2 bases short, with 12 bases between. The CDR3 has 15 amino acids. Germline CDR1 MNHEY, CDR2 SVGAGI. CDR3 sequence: CASSYDRRYNTEAFF. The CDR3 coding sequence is TGTGCCAGCAGTTACGACAGAAGATATAACACTGAAGCTTTCTTT.

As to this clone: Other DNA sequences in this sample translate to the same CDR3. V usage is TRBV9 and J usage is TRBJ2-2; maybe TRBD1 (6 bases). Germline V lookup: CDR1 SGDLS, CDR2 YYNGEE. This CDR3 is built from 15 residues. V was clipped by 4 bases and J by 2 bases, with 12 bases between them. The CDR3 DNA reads TGTGCCAGCAGCTTCAGGGGCACTAACACCGGGGAGCTGTTTTTT. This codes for CASSFRGTNTGELFF.

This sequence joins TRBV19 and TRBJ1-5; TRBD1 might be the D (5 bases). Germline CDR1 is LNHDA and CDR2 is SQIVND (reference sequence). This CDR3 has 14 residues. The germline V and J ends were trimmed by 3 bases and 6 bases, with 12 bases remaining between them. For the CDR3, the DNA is TGTGCCAGTAGTATTTCCAGCGGGGGTCAGCCCCAGCATTTT. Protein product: CASSISSGGQPQHF.

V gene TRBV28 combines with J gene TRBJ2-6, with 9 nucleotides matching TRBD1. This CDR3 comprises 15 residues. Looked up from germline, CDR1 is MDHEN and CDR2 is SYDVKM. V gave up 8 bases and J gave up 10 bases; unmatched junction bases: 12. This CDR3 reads CASGSTGGTRNVLTF. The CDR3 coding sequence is TGTGCCAGCGGGTCTACAGGGGGCACCAGAAACGTCCTGACTTTC.

In DNA form, the CDR3 reads TGTGCCAGCAGCTGGGACTACGGTGGGGAGACCCAGTACTTC. This translates into CASSWDYGGETQYF. The chain employs TRBV6-6 and TRBJ2-5; 7 nucleotides match TRBD2. The CDR3 runs 14 residues. With 6 bases clipped from V and 5 bases from J, the junction kept 9 bases outside the gene matches. Germline-derived CDR1 and CDR2 are MNHNY and SVGAGI (reference sequence).

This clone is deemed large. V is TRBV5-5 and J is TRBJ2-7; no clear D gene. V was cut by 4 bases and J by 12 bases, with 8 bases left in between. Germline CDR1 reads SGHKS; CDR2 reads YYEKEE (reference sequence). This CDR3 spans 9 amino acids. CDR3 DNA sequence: TGTGCCAGCAGCCCCCCTCCGTACTTC. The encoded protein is CASSPPPYF.

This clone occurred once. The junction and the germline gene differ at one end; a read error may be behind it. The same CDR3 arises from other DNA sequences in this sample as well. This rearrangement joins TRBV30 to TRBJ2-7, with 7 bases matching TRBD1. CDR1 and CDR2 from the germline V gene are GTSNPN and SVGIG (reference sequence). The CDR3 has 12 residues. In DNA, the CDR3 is TGTGCCTGGAGTCCAGGGGGAAGCGAGCAGTACTTT. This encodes CAWSPGGSEQYF. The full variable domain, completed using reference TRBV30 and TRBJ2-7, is SQTIHQWPATLVQPVGSPLSLECTVEGTSNPNLYWYRQAAGRGLQLLFYSVGIGQISSEVPQNLSASRPQDRQFILSSKKLLLSDSGFYLCAWSPGGSEQYFGPGTRLTVT.

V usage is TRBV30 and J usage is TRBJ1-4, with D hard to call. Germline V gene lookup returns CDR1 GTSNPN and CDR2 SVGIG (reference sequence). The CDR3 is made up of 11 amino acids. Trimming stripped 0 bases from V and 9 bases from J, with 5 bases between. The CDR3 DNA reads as TGTGCCTGGAGTGTACAAAAAAAACTGTTTTTT. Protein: CAWSVQKKLFF.

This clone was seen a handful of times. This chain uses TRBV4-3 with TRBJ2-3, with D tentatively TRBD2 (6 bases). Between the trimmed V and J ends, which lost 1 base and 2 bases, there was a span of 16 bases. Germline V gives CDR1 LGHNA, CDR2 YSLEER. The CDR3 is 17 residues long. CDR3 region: CASSQGSASAFTDTQYF. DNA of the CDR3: TGCGCCAGCAGCCAAGGTTCCGCTAGCGCCTTCACAGATACGCAGTATTTT.

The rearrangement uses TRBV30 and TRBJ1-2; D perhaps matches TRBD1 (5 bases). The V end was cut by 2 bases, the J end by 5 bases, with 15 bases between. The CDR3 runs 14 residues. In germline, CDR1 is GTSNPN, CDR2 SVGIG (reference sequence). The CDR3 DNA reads TGTGCCTGGAGTAAGGGCCAGGGTAATTATGGCTACACCTTC. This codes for CAWSKGQGNYGYTF.

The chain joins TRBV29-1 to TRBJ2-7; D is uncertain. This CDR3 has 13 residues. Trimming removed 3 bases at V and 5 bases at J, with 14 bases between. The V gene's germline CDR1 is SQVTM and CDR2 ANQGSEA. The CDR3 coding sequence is TGCAGCGTTGAGCTCAGAACAGAGCACGAGCAGTACTTC. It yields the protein CSVELRTEHEQYF.

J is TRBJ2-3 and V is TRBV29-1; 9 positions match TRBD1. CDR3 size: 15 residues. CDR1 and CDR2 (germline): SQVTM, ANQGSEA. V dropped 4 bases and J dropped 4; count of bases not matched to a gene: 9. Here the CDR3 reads CSVARGTGMADTQYF. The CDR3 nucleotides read TGCAGCGTTGCTCGCGGGACAGGGATGGCAGATACGCAGTATTTT.

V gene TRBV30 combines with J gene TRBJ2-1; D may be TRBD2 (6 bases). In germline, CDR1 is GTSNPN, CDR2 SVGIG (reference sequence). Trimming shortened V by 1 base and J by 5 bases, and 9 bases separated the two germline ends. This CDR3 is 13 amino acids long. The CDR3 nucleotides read TGTGCCTGGAGTGGGAGGGTTGACAATGAGCAGTTCTTC. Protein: CAWSGRVDNEQFF.

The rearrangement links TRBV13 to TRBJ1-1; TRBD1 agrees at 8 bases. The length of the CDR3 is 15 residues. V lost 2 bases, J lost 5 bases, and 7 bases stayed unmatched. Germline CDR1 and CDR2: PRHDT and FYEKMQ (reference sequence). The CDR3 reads CASSLSGQGWTEAFF. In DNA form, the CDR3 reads TGTGCCAGCAGCTTAAGTGGACAGGGTTGGACTGAAGCTTTCTTT.

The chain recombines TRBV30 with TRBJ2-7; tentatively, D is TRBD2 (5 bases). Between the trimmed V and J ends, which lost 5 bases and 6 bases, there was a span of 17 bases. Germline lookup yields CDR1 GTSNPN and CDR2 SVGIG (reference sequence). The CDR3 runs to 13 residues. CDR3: CAWGWATSSEQYF. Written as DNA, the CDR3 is TGTGCCTGGGGGTGGGCTACTAGTTCCGAGCAGTACTTC.

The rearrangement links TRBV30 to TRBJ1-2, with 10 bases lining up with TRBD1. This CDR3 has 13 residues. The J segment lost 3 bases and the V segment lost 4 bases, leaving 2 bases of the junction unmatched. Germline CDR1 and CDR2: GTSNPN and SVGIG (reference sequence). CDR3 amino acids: CAWTGQGDYGYTF. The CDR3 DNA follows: TGTGCCTGGACTGGACAGGGGGACTATGGCTACACCTTC.

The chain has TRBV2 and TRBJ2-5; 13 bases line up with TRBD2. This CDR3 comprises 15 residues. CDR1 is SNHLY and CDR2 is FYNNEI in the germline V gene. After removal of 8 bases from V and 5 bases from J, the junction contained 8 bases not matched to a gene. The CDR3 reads CASGGTSGVGETQYF. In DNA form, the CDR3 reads TGTGCCAGCGGCGGGACTAGCGGGGTAGGGGAGACCCAGTACTTC.

The CDR3 coding sequence is TGTGCCAGCAGCTCACAGGGCCATCATGAGCCCCAGCATTTT. This codes for CASSSQGHHEPQHF. The chain couples TRBV7-8 to TRBJ1-5; possible D gene TRBD1, 6 bases. Germline assignment: CDR1 SGHVS and CDR2 FQNEAQ. This CDR3 region has 14 residues. Trimming stripped 4 bases from V and 8 bases from J, with 15 bases between. The full variable domain, completed using reference TRBV7-8 and TRBJ1-5, is GAGVSQSPRYKVAKRGQDVALRCDPISGHVSLFWYQQALGQGPEFLTYFQNEAQLDKSGLPSDRFFAERPEGSVSTLKIQRTQQEDSAVYLCASSSQGHHEPQHFGDGTRLSIL.

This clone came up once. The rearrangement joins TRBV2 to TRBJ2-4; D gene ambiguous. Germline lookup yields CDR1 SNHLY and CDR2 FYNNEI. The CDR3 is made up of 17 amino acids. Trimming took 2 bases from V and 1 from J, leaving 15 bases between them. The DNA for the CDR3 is TGTGCCAGCAGTGAAATGGTGAGACAACCGGCCAAAAACATTCAGTACTTC. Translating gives CASSEMVRQPAKNIQYF.

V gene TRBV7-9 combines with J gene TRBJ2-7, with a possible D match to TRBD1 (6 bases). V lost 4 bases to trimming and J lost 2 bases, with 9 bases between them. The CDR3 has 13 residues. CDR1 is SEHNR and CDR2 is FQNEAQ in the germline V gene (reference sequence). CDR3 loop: CASSWDTAYEQYF. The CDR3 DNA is TGTGCCAGCAGCTGGGACACTGCCTACGAGCAGTACTTC.

The CDR3 sequence: CASSYKGLWSTGELFF. The CDR3 coding sequence is TGTGCCAGCAGTTATAAGGGACTGTGGTCGACAGGGGAGCTGTTTTTT. The rearrangement uses TRBV6-5 and TRBJ2-2, with a weak D call TRBD2 (6 bases). Germline CDR1 reads MNHEY; CDR2 reads SVGAGI. CDR3 length equals 16 residues. The V and J ends lost 3 bases and 8 bases respectively, with 19 bases between them.

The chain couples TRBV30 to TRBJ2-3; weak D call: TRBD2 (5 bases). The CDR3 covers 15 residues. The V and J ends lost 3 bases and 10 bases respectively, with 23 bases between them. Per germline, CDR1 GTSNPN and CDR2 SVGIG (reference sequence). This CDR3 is CAWSGGLAGFRPQYF. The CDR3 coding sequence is TGTGCCTGGAGCGGAGGACTCGCCGGGTTTCGTCCGCAGTATTTT.